The 9 T cell receptor beta chains presented below share a single source sample, sequenced in a study of blood T cell repertoires in COVID-19. Profiled with immunoSEQ multiplex PCR; TCRdb holds only in-frame clones, not every one. The sample has about 35,000 clones, around 77% seen once. The sequenced sample was peripheral blood. The receptors shown here come from a human donor in a cohort sampled during active COVID-19.

V usage is TRBV6-5 and J usage is TRBJ1-5, with 8 bases matching TRBD1. V dropped 5 bases and J dropped 5; count of bases not matched to a gene: 8. The germline CDR1 and CDR2 sequences are MNHEY and SVGAGI. The CDR3 length is 15 residues. The CDR3 nucleotides read TGTGCCAGCAGTAAGCTGGACAGGGACTATCAGCCCCAGCATTTT. It is translated as CASSKLDRDYQPQHF.

This sequence joins TRBV7-9 and TRBJ2-3; D is ambiguous. This CDR3 region has 13 residues. The germline CDR1 and CDR2 sequences are SEHNR and FQNEAQ (reference sequence). The V end was cut by 7 bases, the J end by 9 bases, with 17 bases between. The DNA of the CDR3 is TGTGCCAGCACCTCCTCCCCTGAGATAACGCAGTATTTT. Translated: CASTSSPEITQYF.

This clone was counted between two and nine times. The chain carries TRBV6-5 and TRBJ1-5; a weak D match, TRBD1 (5 bases). V shed 2 bases and J shed 9 bases, with 17 bases lying between them. The V gene's germline CDR1 is MNHEY and CDR2 SVGAGI. CDR3 length: 15 residues. CDR3 protein: CASSYARQGVGPQHF. The CDR3 DNA follows: TGTGCCAGCAGTTACGCTCGCCAAGGGGTAGGGCCCCAGCATTTT.

The chain has TRBV27 and TRBJ2-1; 10 bases are shared with TRBD2. The CDR3 loop spans 14 amino acids. V was pared by 1 base and J by 12 bases, with 6 bases of the junction left unmatched. Germline CDR1 and CDR2: MNHEY and SMNVEV (reference sequence). The CDR3 DNA follows: TGTGCCAGCAGTTTATGGAGTCTAGCGGGAGTGCAGTTCTTC. This translates into CASSLWSLAGVQFF.

The chain combines TRBV10-3 with TRBJ2-7; TRBD1 aligns across 10 bases. Germline V gene lookup returns CDR1 ENHRY and CDR2 SYGVKD. The CDR3 covers 13 residues. The V gene end was trimmed by 4 bases and the J gene end by 6 bases; junction bases not matched to a gene: 3. CDR3 sequence: CAISAGTGVEQYF. The CDR3 region has the DNA TGTGCCATCAGTGCAGGGACAGGGGTCGAGCAGTACTTC.

The rearrangement joins TRBV18 to TRBJ2-5; TRBD1 might be the D (6 bases). V lost 1 base and J lost 5, with 11 bases in between. CDR1 and CDR2 (germline): KGHSH, LQKENI. The CDR3 spans 14 residues. Here the CDR3 DNA reads TGTGCCAGCTCACCACGGCAGGGGCGGGAGACCCAGTACTTC. It yields the protein CASSPRQGRETQYF.

V gene TRBV2 combines with J gene TRBJ2-1, with 8 nucleotides matching TRBD2. V shed 7 bases and J 13 bases; nucleotides not matched to a gene: 9. This CDR3 region has 12 residues. Per the germline V gene, CDR1 is SNHLY and CDR2 is FYNNEI. The CDR3, as DNA: TGTGCCAGCACTGTTCGGGGGGGGCCCCAGTTCTTC. Encoded protein: CASTVRGGPQFF.

The V call is TRBV28, the J call TRBJ2-7; 10 bases line up with TRBD1. This CDR3 is built from 15 residues. V was pared by 1 base and J by 3 bases, with 3 bases of the junction left unmatched. Germline CDR1 reads MDHEN; CDR2 reads SYDVKM. CDR3 DNA: TGTGCCAGCAGTTTATCGACAGGGGGCTTCTACGAGCAGTACTTC. Protein: CASSLSTGGFYEQYF.

The chain employs TRBV7-6 and TRBJ2-5; 10 bases are a match to TRBD2. V was pared by 4 bases and J by 7 bases, with 9 bases of the junction left unmatched. CDR1 SGHVS and CDR2 FNYEAQ come from the germline V gene. This CDR3 spans 15 amino acids. The CDR3 DNA follows: TGTGCCAGCAGCTCACTTACTAGCGGGGAAGCGACCCAGTACTTC. It encodes CASSSLTSGEATQYF.